A selection of T cell receptor beta chains follows, all from one sample in a study of T cells in narcolepsy. The assay was immunoSEQ multiplex PCR, and TCRdb's table has in-frame clones only and misses some. The sample includes tens of thousands of clones, over 70% of them seen just once. The specimen was memory (CD45RA-) CD4+ T cells from blood. These receptors all stem from a human donor in good health. The CDR3 runs from the conserved cysteine through the conserved F or W. A D gene is named only where the DNA matches it firmly. Some rows have no size entry. The others give once, few or many, or a class for an expanded clone.

clone_size j_call d_call v_call cdr3_aa cdr3_nt
. TRBJ2-1 . TRBV4-1 CASSQESRRGNEQFF TGCGCCAGCAGCCAAGAATCCCGGCGGGGCAATGAGCAGTTCTTC
. TRBJ2-7 TRBD2 TRBV6-6 CASSYSLAGQYF TGTGCCAGCAGTTACAGTCTAGCGGGCCAGTACTTC
. TRBJ2-5 . TRBV10-3 CAISDLGPRETQYF TGTGCCATCAGTGATCTAGGACCAAGAGAGACCCAGTACTTC
. TRBJ2-7 . TRBV4-1 CASSLEEGALYEQYF TGCGCCAGCAGCCTCGAGGAGGGGGCGCTTTACGAGCAGTACTTC
. TRBJ2-7 TRBD1 TRBV12-5 CASVPGAGQGATYEQYF TGTGCTAGTGTCCCTGGAGCCGGGCAGGGGGCGACCTACGAGCAGTACTTC
. TRBJ2-7 TRBD1 TRBV5-4 CASSTQGGSNEQYF TGTGCCAGCAGCACACAGGGGGGTAGCAACGAGCAGTACTTC
. TRBJ2-1 TRBD2 TRBV9 CASSTDSGGAYNEQFF TGTGCCAGCAGCACCGATAGCGGGGGGGCCTACAATGAGCAGTTCTTC
few TRBJ1-5 . TRBV16 CASSQSPQPQHF TGTGCCAGCAGCCAATCACCTCAGCCCCAGCATTTT
. TRBJ2-1 TRBD1 TRBV6-6 CASTGTGYAEQFF TGTGCCAGCACCGGGACAGGGTATGCGGAGCAGTTCTTC
. TRBJ2-5 TRBD1 TRBV4-1 CASSQEGTGETQYF TGCGCCAGCAGCCAAGAAGGGACAGGAGAGACCCAGTACTTC
. TRBJ1-1 . TRBV10-1 CASRSNRDTEAFF TGCGCCAGCCGAAGTAACAGGGATACTGAAGCTTTCTTT